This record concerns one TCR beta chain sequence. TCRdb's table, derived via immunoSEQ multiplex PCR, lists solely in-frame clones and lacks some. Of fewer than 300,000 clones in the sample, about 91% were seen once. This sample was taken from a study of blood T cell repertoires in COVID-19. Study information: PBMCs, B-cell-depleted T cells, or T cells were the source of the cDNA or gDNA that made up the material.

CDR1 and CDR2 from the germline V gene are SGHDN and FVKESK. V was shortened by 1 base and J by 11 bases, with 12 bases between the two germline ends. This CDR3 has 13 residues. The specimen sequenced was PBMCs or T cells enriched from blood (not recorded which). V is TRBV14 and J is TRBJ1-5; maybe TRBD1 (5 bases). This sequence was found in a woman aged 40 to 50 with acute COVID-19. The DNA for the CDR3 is TGTGCCAGCAGCCAAGGGTGGGGGAGGACCCAGCATTTT. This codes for CASSQGWGRTQHF.